A single sample gave rise to the 29 T cell receptor beta chains below, sequenced in a study of PD-1 blockade in classical Hodgkin lymphoma. The table came from immunoSEQ multiplex PCR; TCRdb's copy has only in-frame clones and leaves some out. The profile shows 18,000 or so clones, under 85% of them singletons. As to time point: newly diagnosed, previously untreated cHL patient sample. The CD4+ T cells used were purified from thawed PBMCs through magnetic negative selection. The sequenced sample consisted of CD4+ T cells from blood. Source of these receptors: a human donor with classical Hodgkin lymphoma.

The rearrangement joins TRBV6-6 to TRBJ1-2, with unresolved D. Trimming took off 7 bases at V and 4 bases at J, with 16 bases between the two ends. The germline V gene encodes CDR1 MNHNY and CDR2 SVGAGI (reference sequence). CDR3 length: 14 amino acids. Here the CDR3 DNA reads TGTGCCAGCAACAAAGACGTTGGGATCTATGGCTACACCTTC. Protein: CASNKDVGIYGYTF.

This clone was counted once. V usage is TRBV18 and J usage is TRBJ1-1; 7 bases align to TRBD1. The CDR3 covers 13 residues. Trimming at V came to 6 bases and at J to 4 bases, leaving 5 bases not matched to a gene. Germline lookup yields CDR1 KGHSH and CDR2 LQKENI. CDR3 amino acids: CASSSTGTTEAFF. In DNA, the CDR3 is TGTGCCAGCTCTTCGACAGGGACCACTGAAGCTTTCTTT. The variable domain in full, with the rest retrieved from reference TRBV18 and TRBJ1-1, is NAGVMQNPRHLVRRRGQEARLRCSPMKGHSHVYWYRQLPEEGLKFMVYLQKENIIDESGMPKERFSAEFPKEGPSILRIQQVVRGDSAAYFCASSSTGTTEAFFGQGTRLTVV.

The gene calls are TRBV6-5 and TRBJ1-5, with a possible D match to TRBD1 (5 bases). The germline V gene has CDR1 MNHEY and CDR2 SVGAGI. The CDR3 has 15 amino acids. V was pared by 6 bases and J by 1 base, with 13 bases between. The CDR3 is CASRLDTSSNQPQHF. CDR3 DNA: TGTGCCAGCAGGTTGGACACTTCAAGCAATCAGCCCCAGCATTTT.

Here the CDR3 DNA reads TGTGCCAGCAGTTACTCGGGAGATACGCAGTATTTT. Its protein product is CASSYSGDTQYF. V usage is TRBV6-5 and J usage is TRBJ2-3; unclear D gene. Trimming stripped 0 bases from V and 5 bases from J, with 3 bases between. The CDR3 is 12 amino acids. From germline, CDR1 is MNHEY and CDR2 SVGAGI.

The chain is built from TRBV7-8 and TRBJ2-2; D ambiguous. CDR3 length equals 15 residues. Germline V CDR1 and CDR2: SGHVS, FQNEAQ. Between the trimmed V and J ends, which lost 2 bases and 0 bases, there was a span of 7 bases. The CDR3 sequence: CASSLIGPNTGELFF. DNA for the CDR3: TGTGCCAGCAGCTTAATAGGACCGAACACCGGGGAGCTGTTTTTT.

This chain connects TRBV29-1 to TRBJ1-2; D might be TRBD1 (5 bases). CDR1 is SQVTM and CDR2 is ANQGSEA in the germline V gene. The V gene lost 4 bases and the J gene lost 3 bases, with 12 bases spanning the gap. The CDR3 extends over 13 amino acids. Here the CDR3 DNA reads TGCAGCGTTGGGGCGGTGGGGGACTATGGCTACACCTTC. This codes for CSVGAVGDYGYTF.

The V call is TRBV7-7, the J call TRBJ1-5; possibly TRBD1 for D (6 bases). The CDR3 is 16 amino acids. The V end was cut by 0 bases, the J end by 7 bases, with 16 bases between. Germline CDR1 SSHAT, CDR2 FNYEAQ (reference sequence). CDR3: CASSLAYGGSPQPQHF. CDR3 in DNA: TGTGCCAGCAGCTTAGCGTACGGGGGCTCGCCCCAGCCCCAGCATTTT.

This chain links TRBV19 with TRBJ2-5, with 7 bases identical to TRBD2. The CDR3 runs to 18 residues. V was clipped by 2 bases and J by 11 bases; unmatched bases: 23. The germline gives CDR1 LNHDA, CDR2 SQIVND (reference sequence). Here the CDR3 DNA reads TGTGCCAGTAGTATACGGGGCCCGGGAGAGGCGGCGGCGGGGGAGCAGTACTTC. It yields the protein CASSIRGPGEAAAGEQYF.

V and J are TRBV29-1 and TRBJ1-1; weak D call: TRBD1 (6 bases). Per the germline V gene, CDR1 is SQVTM and CDR2 is ANQGSEA. This CDR3 has 11 amino acids. V was cut by 4 bases and J by 8 bases, with 11 bases left in between. The CDR3 loop reads CSVGGGTEAFF. For the CDR3, the DNA is TGCAGCGTTGGGGGGGGCACGGAAGCTTTCTTT.

The V call is TRBV7-9, the J call TRBJ1-3; no clear D gene. CDR3 length: 17 amino acids. The V gene's germline CDR1 is SEHNR and CDR2 FQNEAQ (reference sequence). Trimming removed 4 bases from V and 5 bases from J, with 21 bases in between. For the CDR3, the DNA is TGTGCCAGCAGCTCCTCCGGAACAGCGGTCCGGAGAAACACCATATATTTT. It encodes CASSSSGTAVRRNTIYF.

This clone has a single count. This chain connects TRBV18 to TRBJ2-6; 8 bases map to TRBD1. The germline V gene encodes CDR1 KGHSH and CDR2 LQKENI. This CDR3 spans 15 amino acids. J lost 2 bases, V lost 5 bases, and 2 bases had no gene match. The CDR3 protein is CASSNRGTGANVLTF. The CDR3 DNA is TGTGCCAGCTCAAACAGGGGGACTGGGGCCAACGTCCTGACTTTC.

V and J are TRBV7-2 and TRBJ2-3, with D possibly matching TRBD2 (6 bases). Trimming took 5 bases from V and 0 from J, leaving 15 bases between them. This CDR3 has 16 residues. From germline, CDR1 is SGHTA and CDR2 FQGNSA. This chain's CDR3 is CASSPLSGLSTDTQYF. The CDR3 DNA sequence: TGTGCCAGCAGCCCACTTAGCGGACTCAGCACAGATACGCAGTATTTT.

The genes are TRBV5-8 and TRBJ1-5; D unresolved. The CDR3 runs to 15 residues. The germline V gene has CDR1 SGHTS and CDR2 YDEGEE. The V gene lost 0 bases and the J gene lost 5 bases, with 12 bases spanning the gap. The CDR3 nucleotides are TGTGCCAGCAGCTTGGACTACTGGACGGATCAGCCCCAGCATTTT. Amino acid sequence: CASSLDYWTDQPQHF.

The chain has TRBV6-5 and TRBJ2-1, with 11 positions matching TRBD2. This CDR3 is 15 amino acids long. Germline V gene lookup returns CDR1 MNHEY and CDR2 SVGAGI. The ends lost 2 bases at V and 4 bases at J; junction bases unmatched: 1. This CDR3 is CASSYIAGGYNEQFF. The CDR3 nucleotides are TGTGCCAGCAGTTACATAGCGGGAGGGTACAATGAGCAGTTCTTC.

The chain joins TRBV7-3 to TRBJ2-1, with 8 bases fitting TRBD1. Germline-derived CDR1 and CDR2 are SGHTA and FQGTGA. V lost 0 bases, J lost 9 bases, and 4 bases stayed unmatched. This CDR3 comprises 14 residues. CDR3 sequence (DNA): TGTGCCAGCAGCTTAACGACAGGGGAAGGTGAGCAGTTCTTC. Translating it yields CASSLTTGEGEQFF.

The rearrangement links TRBV21-1 to TRBJ2-4. TRBV21-1 has pseudogene status. This CDR3 region has 14 residues. Here the CDR3 reads CASSKERMVNIQYF. The CDR3 bases are TGTGCCAGCAGCAAAGAAAGAATGGTGAACATTCAGTACTTC.

The V and J genes are TRBV5-4 and TRBJ2-5, with TRBD2 matching 8 bases. The CDR3 loop spans 15 amino acids. CDR1 and CDR2 from the germline V gene are SGHNT and YYREEE (reference sequence). V dropped 1 base and J dropped 5; count of bases not matched to a gene: 7. CDR3 amino acids: CASSLLREGGETQYF. The CDR3 nucleotides are TGTGCCAGCAGCTTGTTACGGGAGGGCGGGGAGACCCAGTACTTC.

This rearrangement joins TRBV5-6 to TRBJ1-2; D is unclear. This CDR3 contains 12 residues. Per the germline V gene, CDR1 is SGHDT and CDR2 is YYEEEE. V was cut by 4 bases and J by 7 bases, with 11 bases left in between. The CDR3 nucleotides read TGTGCCAGCAGCCAAACAACGACTGGCTACACCTTC. This sequence encodes CASSQTTTGYTF.

The chain recombines TRBV6-5 with TRBJ2-7; D is possibly TRBD1 (6 bases). Germline lookup yields CDR1 MNHEY and CDR2 SVGAGI. The CDR3 covers 16 residues. V lost 0 bases and J 0 bases, leaving 12 bases between the germline ends. The CDR3 bases are TGTGCCAGCAGTTACTCCGATATGGACAGCTCCTACGAGCAGTACTTC. It yields the protein CASSYSDMDSSYEQYF.

The V and J genes are TRBV6-5 and TRBJ2-1; D might be TRBD2 (6 bases). This CDR3 contains 15 residues. Germline assignment: CDR1 MNHEY and CDR2 SVGAGI. Trimming stripped 2 bases from V and 0 bases from J, with 8 bases between. The CDR3 DNA reads as TGTGCCAGCAGTTACGGAGGGAACTCCTACAATGAGCAGTTCTTC. It translates to CASSYGGNSYNEQFF.

The J gene is TRBJ2-3, the V gene TRBV7-8; TRBD2 matches at 13 bases. CDR3 size: 18 residues. V lost 5 bases and J lost 2; bases outside the gene matches: 10. CDR1 SGHVS and CDR2 FQNEAQ come from the germline V gene. CDR3: CASSPRGGTSGITDTQYF. CDR3 DNA sequence: TGTGCCAGCAGCCCCAGGGGCGGGACTAGCGGGATCACAGATACGCAGTATTTT.

This clone appeared a few times. The CDR3 is CASSLSSSGTVNTEAFF. The CDR3 nucleotides are TGTGCCAGCAGCTTATCTTCGTCGGGGACGGTGAACACTGAAGCTTTCTTT. The rearrangement uses TRBV7-8 and TRBJ1-1; D might be TRBD1 (5 bases). This CDR3 is built from 17 residues. V was trimmed by 2 bases and J by 0 bases, leaving 16 bases between them. Germline loops: CDR1 SGHVS, CDR2 FQNEAQ.

The chain carries TRBV10-2 and TRBJ1-5; TRBD1 is a possible D gene (6 bases). This CDR3 has 17 residues. Trimming left V 2 bases short and J 6 bases short, with 20 bases between. The germline V gene encodes CDR1 WSHSY and CDR2 SAAADI. Here the CDR3 DNA reads TGCGCCAGCAGTGAGGCGCTGCGGGGGGCGCAAGGTCAGCCCCAGCATTTT. It specifies CASSEALRGAQGQPQHF.

The chain has TRBV28 and TRBJ2-5; no firm D call. This CDR3 is 10 amino acids long. Germline-derived CDR1 and CDR2 are MDHEN and SYDVKM. The V end lost 6 bases, the J end lost 5 bases, and 4 bases lay between the germline ends. CDR3 in DNA: TGTGCCAGCAGCCGGGAGACCCAGTACTTC. This gives the protein CASSRETQYF. The whole variable domain, filled in from reference TRBV28 and TRBJ2-5, reads DVKVTQSSRYLVKRTGEKVFLECVQDMDHENMFWYRQDPGLGLRLIYFSYDVKMKEKGDIPEGYSVSREKKERFSLILESASTNQTSMYLCASSRETQYFGPGTRLLVL.

The chain is built from TRBV27 and TRBJ1-5, with TRBD1 matching 9 bases. In germline, CDR1 is MNHEY, CDR2 SMNVEV (reference sequence). J gave up 7 bases and V 6 bases, and 7 bases lay outside the gene matches. The length of the CDR3 is 14 residues. In DNA form, the CDR3 reads TGTGCCAGCAGCCCCGGACAGGGGACCCAGCCCCAGCATTTT. It codes for CASSPGQGTQPQHF.

The chain combines TRBV18 with TRBJ2-5, with TRBD2 matching over 7 bases. There are 15 residues in the CDR3. Trimming at V came to 3 bases and at J to 5 bases, leaving 9 bases not matched to a gene. CDR1 KGHSH and CDR2 LQKENI come from the germline V gene. The CDR3 is CASSPWGGQGETQYF. CDR3 in DNA: TGTGCCAGCTCACCCTGGGGGGGTCAAGGCGAGACCCAGTACTTC.

The J gene is TRBJ1-1, the V gene TRBV6-1; D unclear. This CDR3 is built from 14 residues. The V end lost 6 bases, the J end lost 1 base, and 12 bases lay between the germline ends. Per germline, CDR1 MNHNS and CDR2 SASEGT. CDR3 in amino acids: CASSAVGGNTEAFF. The CDR3 DNA reads as TGTGCCAGCAGCGCCGTGGGAGGGAACACTGAAGCTTTCTTT.

In nucleotides, the CDR3 is TGTGCCAGCAGCCAAGTAACCGGGTTAGGGACCGGGGAGCTGTTTTTT. Its protein is CASSQVTGLGTGELFF. The rearrangement links TRBV14 to TRBJ2-2; D is undetermined. The CDR3 is made up of 16 amino acids. The germline V gene has CDR1 SGHDN and CDR2 FVKESK. Trimming took 1 base from V and 5 from J, leaving 14 bases between them.

This chain links TRBV28 with TRBJ2-5, with D possibly matching TRBD2 (6 bases). Germline V gene lookup returns CDR1 MDHEN and CDR2 SYDVKM. Trimming removed 3 bases from V and 6 bases from J, with 11 bases in between. This CDR3 spans 13 amino acids. DNA for the CDR3: TGTGCCAGCAGTTTTGTGGCGGGGCAGACCCAGTACTTC. Protein product: CASSFVAGQTQYF.